Listed below are T cell receptor beta chains from one sample, sequenced in a study of graft-versus-host responses after intestinal transplantation. For these TCRs, the target antigens are not known. Only in-frame clones appear in the TCRdb table, and some are missing; sequencing was by immunoSEQ multiplex PCR. The repertoire holds about 120,000 clones, with 85% to 95% as singletons. The sequencing used unstimulated CD4+ T cells sorted from spleen or lymph node cells, collected before intestinal transplant. These receptors all stem from a human donor who received an intestinal transplant. The CDR3 runs from the conserved cysteine through the conserved F or W. Each record gives: J gene, clone size, D gene, V gene, CDR3 protein, CDR3 DNA. D genes are given only for firm matches. Clone sizes are given selectively: once, few, many, or a class where the clone is expanded.

j_call: TRBJ1-5
clone_size: .
d_call: TRBD1
v_call: TRBV5-8
cdr3_aa: CASSLGTGVSNQPQHF
cdr3_nt: TGTGCCAGCAGCTTGGGGACAGGGGTCAGCAATCAGCCCCAGCATTTT

j_call: TRBJ2-4
clone_size: .
d_call: TRBD1
v_call: TRBV4-1
cdr3_aa: CASSHPLRQGVEGIQYF
cdr3_nt: TGCGCCAGCAGCCATCCCCTTAGACAGGGGGTAGAGGGCATTCAGTACTTC

j_call: TRBJ2-5
clone_size: .
d_call: TRBD2
v_call: TRBV5-1
cdr3_aa: CASSSSGTSVQETQYF
cdr3_nt: TGCGCCAGCAGCTCTTCCGGGACTAGCGTGCAAGAGACCCAGTACTTC

j_call: TRBJ2-7
clone_size: .
d_call: TRBD2
v_call: TRBV6-5
cdr3_aa: CASQPAGGPIYEQYF
cdr3_nt: TGTGCCAGCCAACCCGCGGGAGGGCCTATATACGAGCAGTACTTC

j_call: TRBJ2-7
clone_size: .
d_call: TRBD2
v_call: TRBV2
cdr3_aa: CASSVGLVYEQYF
cdr3_nt: TGTGCCAGCAGTGTCGGACTAGTCTACGAGCAGTACTTC

j_call: TRBJ1-2
clone_size: .
d_call: .
v_call: TRBV19
cdr3_aa: CASSMYHRDPRGYTF
cdr3_nt: TGTGCCAGTAGTATGTATCACAGGGATCCCCGGGGCTACACCTTC

j_call: TRBJ2-2
clone_size: .
d_call: .
v_call: TRBV5-6
cdr3_aa: CASTIGGQTNTGELFF
cdr3_nt: TGTGCCAGCACCATTGGGGGGCAGACGAACACCGGGGAGCTGTTTTTT

j_call: TRBJ1-1
clone_size: .
d_call: .
v_call: TRBV11-2
cdr3_aa: CASSFTLMNTEAFF
cdr3_nt: TGTGCCAGCAGCTTTACACTCATGAACACTGAAGCTTTCTTT

j_call: TRBJ2-7
clone_size: .
d_call: TRBD1
v_call: TRBV6-5
cdr3_aa: CASSRDSYEQYF
cdr3_nt: TGTGCCAGCAGTCGGGACAGTTACGAGCAGTACTTC

j_call: TRBJ2-4
clone_size: .
d_call: .
v_call: TRBV5-1
cdr3_aa: CASSLNAGLITKNIQYF
cdr3_nt: TGCGCCAGCAGCTTAAACGCCGGATTAATCACCAAAAACATTCAGTACTTC

j_call: TRBJ2-5
clone_size: .
d_call: TRBD1
v_call: TRBV5-1
cdr3_aa: CASSLEPTGGQTQYF
cdr3_nt: TGCGCCAGCAGCTTGGAGCCGACAGGGGGCCAGACCCAGTACTTC

j_call: TRBJ1-1
clone_size: .
d_call: .
v_call: TRBV28
cdr3_aa: CASSTSRPPEAFF
cdr3_nt: TGTGCCAGCAGTACTTCCCGCCCCCCTGAAGCTTTCTTT

j_call: TRBJ1-1
clone_size: .
d_call: TRBD1
v_call: TRBV7-9
cdr3_aa: CASSPWTGIPNTEAFF
cdr3_nt: TGTGCCAGCAGCCCGTGGACAGGGATCCCGAACACTGAAGCTTTCTTT

j_call: TRBJ1-3
clone_size: .
d_call: .
v_call: TRBV23-1
cdr3_aa: CASRGGNTIYF
cdr3_nt: TGCGCCAGCAGGGGTGGAAACACCATATATTTT

j_call: TRBJ2-7
clone_size: .
d_call: TRBD2
v_call: TRBV28
cdr3_aa: CASSPRFSGSLSYEQYF
cdr3_nt: TGTGCCAGCAGTCCCCGGTTTAGCGGGAGCCTCTCCTACGAGCAGTACTTC

j_call: TRBJ1-4
clone_size: .
d_call: .
v_call: TRBV5-6
cdr3_aa: CASSLSNEKLFF
cdr3_nt: TGTGCCAGCAGCTTGTCAAATGAAAAACTGTTTTTT

j_call: TRBJ2-7
clone_size: once
d_call: .
v_call: TRBV6-6
cdr3_aa: CASTGMDYEQYF
cdr3_nt: TGTGCCAGCACGGGAATGGACTACGAGCAGTACTTC

j_call: TRBJ2-1
clone_size: .
d_call: .
v_call: TRBV28
cdr3_aa: CASSPRSGPYNEQFF
cdr3_nt: TGTGCCAGCAGCCCCAGGAGCGGGCCTTACAATGAGCAGTTCTTC

j_call: TRBJ1-2
clone_size: .
d_call: TRBD1
v_call: TRBV30
cdr3_aa: CAWSAGQGMGYYGYTF
cdr3_nt: TGTGCCTGGAGTGCGGGACAGGGAATGGGTTACTATGGCTACACCTTC

j_call: TRBJ2-1
clone_size: .
d_call: .
v_call: TRBV6-5
cdr3_aa: CASSYWDEQFF
cdr3_nt: TGTGCCAGCAGTTATTGGGATGAGCAGTTCTTC

j_call: TRBJ1-2
clone_size: once
d_call: .
v_call: TRBV29-1
cdr3_aa: CSVAVSHGYTF
cdr3_nt: TGCAGCGTTGCGGTAAGCCATGGCTACACCTTC

j_call: TRBJ2-5
clone_size: .
d_call: .
v_call: TRBV5-1
cdr3_aa: CASSLLGQHGETQYF
cdr3_nt: TGCGCCAGCAGCTTGCTGGGCCAGCATGGAGAGACCCAGTACTTC

j_call: TRBJ1-4
clone_size: .
d_call: TRBD1
v_call: TRBV5-1
cdr3_aa: CASSRGQGPKLFF
cdr3_nt: TGCGCCAGCAGCCGAGGACAGGGACCAAAACTGTTTTTT

j_call: TRBJ2-3
clone_size: .
d_call: .
v_call: TRBV7-9
cdr3_aa: CASSLGPGTQYF
cdr3_nt: TGTGCCAGCAGCCTCGGACCAGGTACGCAGTATTTT

j_call: TRBJ2-7
clone_size: once
d_call: .
v_call: TRBV7-8
cdr3_aa: CASSTGYYDEQYF
cdr3_nt: TGTGCCAGCAGTACAGGGTACTACGACGAGCAGTACTTC

j_call: TRBJ2-3
clone_size: .
d_call: TRBD1
v_call: TRBV28
cdr3_aa: CASSSGTGPDTQYF
cdr3_nt: TGTGCCAGCAGTTCGGGGACAGGGCCAGATACGCAGTATTTT

j_call: TRBJ1-1
clone_size: .
d_call: .
v_call: TRBV5-1
cdr3_aa: CASSLRQSTEAFF
cdr3_nt: TGCGCCAGCAGCTTGAGGCAGAGCACCGAAGCTTTCTTT

j_call: TRBJ1-2
clone_size: .
d_call: TRBD1
v_call: TRBV6-5
cdr3_aa: CASSYTDRVGLYGYTF
cdr3_nt: TGTGCCAGCAGTTATACGGACAGGGTAGGCCTCTATGGCTACACCTTC

j_call: TRBJ2-3
clone_size: .
d_call: .
v_call: TRBV5-6
cdr3_aa: CASSVDRRGTQYF
cdr3_nt: TGTGCCAGCAGCGTGGACCGCCGAGGTACGCAGTATTTT

j_call: TRBJ1-2
clone_size: .
d_call: .
v_call: TRBV5-4
cdr3_aa: CASSLRQGNGYTF
cdr3_nt: TGTGCCAGCAGTTTGAGGCAGGGTAATGGCTACACCTTC

j_call: TRBJ2-7
clone_size: .
d_call: TRBD2
v_call: TRBV10-1
cdr3_aa: CASSRSPGLAETPSYEQYF
cdr3_nt: TGCGCCAGCAGTAGGTCACCGGGACTAGCCGAGACCCCCTCCTACGAGCAGTACTTC

j_call: TRBJ2-7
clone_size: .
d_call: .
v_call: TRBV25-1
cdr3_aa: CASSNTIYEQYF
cdr3_nt: TGTGCCAGCAGCAACACGATCTACGAGCAGTACTTC

j_call: TRBJ2-5
clone_size: .
d_call: .
v_call: TRBV9
cdr3_aa: CASSRSGQAFKETQYF
cdr3_nt: TGTGCCAGCAGCCGCAGCGGGCAGGCGTTTAAAGAGACCCAGTACTTC

j_call: TRBJ1-2
clone_size: .
d_call: .
v_call: TRBV5-6
cdr3_aa: CASSLDRSYGYTF
cdr3_nt: TGTGCCAGCAGCTTGGACCGATCCTATGGCTACACCTTC

j_call: TRBJ2-7
clone_size: once
d_call: .
v_call: TRBV28
cdr3_aa: CASSFRGPPYF
cdr3_nt: TGTGCCAGCAGTTTTCGAGGACCCCCGTACTTC